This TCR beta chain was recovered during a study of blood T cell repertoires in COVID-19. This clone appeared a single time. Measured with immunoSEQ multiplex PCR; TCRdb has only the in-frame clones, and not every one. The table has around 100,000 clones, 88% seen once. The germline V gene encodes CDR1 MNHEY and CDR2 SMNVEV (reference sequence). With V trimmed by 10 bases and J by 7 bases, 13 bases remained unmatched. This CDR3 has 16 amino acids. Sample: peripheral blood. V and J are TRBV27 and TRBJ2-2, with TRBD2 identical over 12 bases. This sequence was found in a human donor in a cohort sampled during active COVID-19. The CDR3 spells CATRQLAGGGIGELFF. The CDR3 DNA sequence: TGTGCCACCCGCCAACTAGCGGGAGGTGGCATCGGGGAGCTGTTTTTT.